This is a list of T cell receptor beta chains from one sample in a study of OX40 agonist ivuxolimab in advanced cancers. Sequencing was performed with immunoSEQ multiplex PCR; in TCRdb, only in-frame clones are kept and a portion is missing. The sample shows just over 95,000 clones, around 87% of them seen only once. Sample: CD4+ or CD8+ T cells sorted from blood, taken in a trial of the OX40 agonist ivuxolimab. Source of these receptors: an adult with an advanced solid tumor such as melanoma, head and neck, liver or kidney cancer. CDR3s include the opening cysteine and the closing phenylalanine or tryptophan. The D gene is left open where the match is weak. Part of the rows lack a size; the others show once, few, many or a class for expanded clones.

v_gene	d_gene	abundance	j_gene	CDR3aa	CDR3nt
TRBV5-1	TRBD2	-	TRBJ2-1	CASSWTSAAKINTGTTDRYNEQFF	TGCGCCAGCAGCTGGACAAGCGCAGCGAAGATTAATACCGGGACTACCGACCGCTACAATGAGCAGTTCTTC
TRBV21-1	-	few	TRBJ2-7	CARARDMYRF	TGTGCCAGGGCGAGGGACATGTATCGTTTC
TRBV2	-	-	TRBJ2-6	CASRQHSGANVLTF	TGTGCCAGCAGGCAACACTCTGGGGCCAACGTCCTGACTTTC
TRBV4-1	-	-	TRBJ2-7	CASSQEPPGPLSYEQYF	TGCGCCAGCAGCCAAGAACCGCCGGGACCCCTCTCCTACGAGCAGTACTTC
TRBV28	-	once	TRBJ1-2	CASSSRRPSPHGYTF	TGTGCCAGCAGTTCCCGACGGCCGAGTCCTCATGGCTACACCTTC
TRBV9	TRBD1	-	TRBJ2-3	CASSVAVGTDTDTQYF	TGTGCCAGCAGCGTAGCTGTCGGGACAGACACAGATACGCAGTATTTT
TRBV4-1	TRBD2	-	TRBJ2-3	CASSQDEAGVRDTQYF	TGCGCCAGCAGCCAAGATGAAGCGGGAGTAAGGGATACGCAGTATTTT
TRBV6-1	-	-	TRBJ2-7	CASSRGSSYEQYF	TGTGCCAGCAGTAGAGGCAGCTCCTACGAGCAGTACTTC
TRBV2	-	-	TRBJ1-5	CASSVPTGAQHF	TGTGCCAGCAGTGTTCCCACCGGGGCCCAGCATTTT
TRBV28	TRBD1	-	TRBJ2-3	CASFPTGVLVTDTQYF	TGTGCCAGCTTCCCGACAGGGGTCTTAGTCACAGATACGCAGTATTTT
TRBV5-4	TRBD1	-	TRBJ2-2	CASSSGQGKDGELFF	TGTGCCAGCAGCTCTGGACAGGGAAAGGACGGGGAGCTGTTTTTT
TRBV6-6	-	few	TRBJ2-3	CASSSWGGTDTQYF	TGTGCCAGCAGTTCGTGGGGTGGCACAGATACGCAGTATTTT
TRBV27	-	-	TRBJ1-6	CASSLMQNNSPLHF	TGTGCCAGCAGTTTAATGCAGAATAATTCACCCCTCCACTTT
TRBV5-8	-	-	TRBJ2-3	CASSPRGSGRQYF	TGTGCCAGCAGCCCAAGGGGGTCAGGGAGGCAGTATTTT